Each of the 4 T cell receptor beta chains below was sequenced from the same sample in a study of blood T cell repertoires in COVID-19. Libraries were prepared by immunoSEQ multiplex PCR; TCRdb keeps only in-frame clonotypes and omits some of them. The data contain under 150,000 clones, over 75% of them singletons. The material sequenced was PBMCs or T cells enriched from blood (not recorded which). Receptor source: a middle-aged man in a cohort exposed to, infected with or recovered from COVID-19 (not recorded which).

The chain recombines TRBV28 with TRBJ2-1; TRBD2 aligns across 13 bases. The J segment lost 6 bases and the V segment lost 2 bases, leaving 4 bases of the junction unmatched. The V gene's germline CDR1 is MDHEN and CDR2 SYDVKM. The length of the CDR3 is 16 residues. CDR3 amino acids: CASSLEGLAGSNEQFF. Here the CDR3 DNA reads TGTGCCAGCAGTTTAGAGGGACTAGCGGGAAGCAATGAGCAGTTCTTC.

The rearrangement joins TRBV6-5 to TRBJ1-2, with D unclear. CDR3 length: 13 amino acids. V lost 4 bases to trimming and J lost 4 bases, with 10 bases between them. Germline V CDR1 and CDR2: MNHEY, SVGAGI. This CDR3 is CASSFSGSYGYTF. In nucleotides, the CDR3 is TGTGCCAGCAGTTTTTCAGGCAGCTATGGCTACACCTTC.

This chain links TRBV28 with TRBJ2-2, with 8 bases fitting TRBD2. The trim removed 3 bases at V and 0 bases at J, leaving 15 bases unmatched. The CDR3 totals 20 residues. Germline loops: CDR1 MDHEN, CDR2 SYDVKM. CDR3 sequence (DNA): TGTGCCAGCAGTTTTCCTAACGGGAGGGCTCAGCTCGCGAACACCGGGGAGCTGTTTTTT. It is translated as CASSFPNGRAQLANTGELFF.

This chain joins TRBV18 and TRBJ1-5, with TRBD1 matching over 7 bases. J was trimmed by 3 bases and V by 2 bases; bases with no gene match: 7. This CDR3 has 16 amino acids. The germline gives CDR1 KGHSH, CDR2 LQKENI. CDR3 DNA sequence: TGTGCCAGCTCACCATCGGTACAGGGGATCAATCAGCCCCAGCATTTT. This codes for CASSPSVQGINQPQHF.